This TCR beta chain stems from a study of blood T cell repertoires in COVID-19. Study overall: PBMCs, B-cell-depleted T cells, or T cells were the source of the cDNA or gDNA that made up the material.

Details on this clone: The same CDR3 can be traced to other DNA sequences in this sample.

V was pared by 2 bases and J by 4 bases, with 1 base of the junction left unmatched. The CDR3 length is 14 residues. The germline V gene encodes CDR1 SGHRS and CDR2 YFSETQ. Method: immunoSEQ multiplex PCR; TCRdb's copy keeps in-frame clones and lacks some. The sample includes around 250,000 clones, roughly 83% of them seen just once. This chain connects TRBV5-1 to TRBJ1-4, with TRBD1 matching 8 bases. Sequenced sample: peripheral blood. This clonotype was sampled from a woman at least 80 years old with COVID-19, enrolled during active disease. The CDR3 loop reads CASSFGQGNEKLFF. CDR3 bases: TGCGCCAGCAGCTTCGGACAGGGTAATGAAAAACTGTTTTTT.